In its sample, the clone carrying this T cell receptor beta chain was seen a few times. The antigen is unknown. The sample originates from a study of Graves' ophthalmopathy and Graves' hyperthyroidism. Study conclusions and caveats: For predicting ophthalmopathy progression, the model had approximately 70% sensitivity and around 72% specificity. Blood also contained most of the expanded thyroid clonotypes above 0.001 frequency.

For repertoire sequencing, the TCR beta CDR3 regions were amplified from RNA transcripts. Following a first-round RT-PCR that used HTBI primers, a second-round multiplex PCR was carried out. TCRdb re-called the multiplex PCR reads through MiXCR, storing one row per CDR3 protein. Altogether approximately 700,000 distinct CDR3 sequences are present, approximately 39% being singletons, with the ten largest covering around 3%. Orbital computed tomography, together with clinical symptoms, serum thyroxine, TRAb and thyroid ultrasound, was used for diagnosis. CDR1 and CDR2 from the germline V gene are MNHEY and SVGAGI. The CDR3 covers 14 residues. V lost 5 bases and J lost 7, with 18 bases in between.

This TCR was recovered from an adult man with Graves' ophthalmopathy. Material for sequencing was peripheral blood. The chain recombines TRBV6-5 with TRBJ2-7, with a possible D match to TRBD1 (6 bases). CDR3 nucleotide sequence: TGTGCCAGCAGTGAATCAGGGGCCGCTCATGAGCAGTACTTC. As protein: CASSESGAAHEQYF.